This TCR beta chain stems from a study of CD8+ T cells in alopecia areata. Turning to the study itself: Transfer of skin from 6-12-month-old C3H/HeJ graft donors with spontaneous alopecia was made to approximately 6-11-week-old female C3H/HeJ mice.

Of note for this clone: Its antigen is not known. Germline and genes: mouse.

Study results and caveats: Mice showed clearer TCR sharing than patients did, a gap that was possibly HLA-related. Normal scalp had lower clonality than lesional scalp, with alopecia totalis/universalis lesions showing this most strongly. Besides other cells, scalp samples also yield sequences of resident alphabeta T cells from normal skin.

Reverse transcription of extracted RNA yielded cDNA, which provided the sequencing template. Clones were sequenced by immunoSEQ multiplex PCR, and TCRdb holds only the in-frame ones, with some missing. The profile covers 250,000 or so clones, none occurring a single time. Markers used for sorting pooled cutaneous lymph node cells were CD4, CD8alpha, NKG2D, NKG2ACE and others. The TCR comes from a C3H/HeJ mouse with alopecia areata. The strain bears MHC haplotype H2-k. The sequenced material came from CD4+ T cells sorted from a lymph node.

CDR3 in amino acids: CASRGTFYAEQFF. The CDR3 DNA, read in part, is TGTGCCAGCAGGGGGACATTTTATGCT. This chain uses TRBV13-1 with TRBJ2-1, with D possibly being TRBD1 (6 bases). Read coverage stops 4 residues before the CDR3 terminus; the germline J gene supplies the remainder. Per germline, CDR1 NSHNY and CDR2 SYGAGN. Trimming stripped 5 bases from V and 4 bases from J, with 10 bases between. The CDR3 consists of 13 residues.